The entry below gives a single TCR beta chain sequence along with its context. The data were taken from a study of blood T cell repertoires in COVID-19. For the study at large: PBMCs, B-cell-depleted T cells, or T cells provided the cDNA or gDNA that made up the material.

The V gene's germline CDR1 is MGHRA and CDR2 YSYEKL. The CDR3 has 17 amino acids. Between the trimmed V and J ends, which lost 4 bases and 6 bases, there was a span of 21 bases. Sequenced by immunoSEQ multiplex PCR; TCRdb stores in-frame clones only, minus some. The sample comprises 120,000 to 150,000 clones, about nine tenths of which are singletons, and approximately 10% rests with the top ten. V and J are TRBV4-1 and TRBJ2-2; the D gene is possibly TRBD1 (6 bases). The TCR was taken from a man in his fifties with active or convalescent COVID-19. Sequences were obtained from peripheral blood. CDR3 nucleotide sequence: TGCGCCAGCAGCCTCGGGACACGATTCAAGGCGGCCGGGGAGCTGTTTTTT. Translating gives CASSLGTRFKAAGELFF.